The T cell receptor beta chain described here comes from a study of metastatic and nonmetastatic thyroid tumors. As for the study in general: Comparative analysis of repertoires was undertaken across blood and tumor or nodule tissue obtained from malignant and benign thyroid patients.

Findings and caveats of the study: Relative to benign nodules, malignant thyroid tumors were reportedly characterized by significantly elevated TCR beta diversity in blood and tumor.

The germline V gene encodes CDR1 MRHNA and CDR2 SNTAGT. The CDR3 covers 13 residues. V was trimmed by 2 bases and J by 0 bases, leaving 2 bases between them. This clone was counted ten times or more. Its antigen is undetermined. Every patient was untreated before thyroid surgery. From the PCR reads, TCRdb re-called clones with MiXCR. This sample has about 36,000 clones, with about a fifth found just once. The sequencing input was blood. The V gene is TRBV6-4, the J gene TRBJ2-1; no reliable D call. The TCR comes from a female donor with papillary thyroid cancer or a benign thyroid nodule (not recorded which). Some clones in this sample may be carry-over from other donors' samples. CDR3 residues: CASSDNSYNEQFF. Written as DNA, the CDR3 is TGTGCCAGCAGTGACAACTCCTACAATGAGCAGTTCTTC.